This T cell receptor beta chain was sequenced during a study of cytomegalovirus exposure and HLA in healthy donors. Study summary: Of several hundred genotyped donors, around 86% grouped in the Caucasian-associated ancestry cluster.

Findings and caveats of the study: Of the V segments, some could not be distinguished, including TRBV6-2 and TRBV6-3, and were excluded.

Primers for the PCR totalled 60 Vbeta and 13 Jbeta. Per the study methods: As a later analysis found, there were 80 million to 90 million unique TCR beta chains, of which about 10 million were shared. Sequenced by immunoSEQ multiplex PCR; TCRdb stores in-frame clones only, minus some. V, J and clone size are those of that table, while D and trimming were read from the DNA. In the table there are 150,000 to 200,000 clones, more than 60% of which are singletons. As concerns this clone: Its antigen is unknown.

The length of the CDR3 is 13 residues. The V gene's germline CDR1 is MNHEY and CDR2 SMNVEV (reference sequence). V was pared by 2 bases and J by 9 bases, with 13 bases between. Input material: PBMCs. The receptor comes from a human donor in good health. This rearrangement joins TRBV27 to TRBJ2-5; a weak D match, TRBD2 (5 bases). The CDR3, as DNA: TGTGCCAGCAGTTTAGCCGTTATCGGGGCCCAGTACTTC. This encodes CASSLAVIGAQYF.